Presented here are 5 T cell receptor beta chains from one specimen sequenced in a study of T cell repertoires in cytomegalovirus infection. From the reads, TCRdb called clonotypes with MiXCR, one entry per CDR3 protein. Among approximately 550,000 distinct CDR3 sequences, more than 15% were seen once, and the ten largest hold roughly a quarter. Specimen: CD8+ T cells from PBMCs. The origin of the receptors is a human donor in good health (CMV status not recorded). Some clones in this sample may be carry-over from other donors' samples.

The table lists this clonotype with many counts. The chain combines TRBV27 with TRBJ2-3; 13 bases agree with TRBD2. Germline assignment: CDR1 MNHEY and CDR2 SMNVEV (reference sequence). This CDR3 has 17 amino acids. The J segment lost 0 bases and the V segment lost 4 bases, leaving 4 bases of the junction unmatched. In DNA form, the CDR3 reads TGTGCCAGCAGTTCAGGACTAGCGGGAGAGAGCACAGATACGCAGTATTTT. It encodes CASSSGLAGESTDTQYF.

The chain employs TRBV11-3 and TRBJ2-2; 7 positions agree with TRBD2. This CDR3 has 16 residues. Germline CDR1 is SGHNT and CDR2 is YENEEA. V trimming: 5 bases; J trimming: 4 bases; junction bases outside the gene matches: 10. DNA of the CDR3: TGTGCCAGCAGCCACTACGGGGGGTTGGTCACCGGGGAGCTGTTTTTT. It codes for CASSHYGGLVTGELFF.

V and J are TRBV7-9 and TRBJ1-1, with a possible D match to TRBD1 (6 bases). In germline, CDR1 is SEHNR, CDR2 FQNEAQ (reference sequence). The CDR3 runs to 15 residues. The V end was cut by 7 bases, the J end by 0 bases, with 15 bases between. CDR3 residues: CASIVQGSMNTEAFF. The CDR3 DNA sequence: TGTGCCAGCATCGTACAGGGAAGCATGAACACTGAAGCTTTCTTT.

This clonotype was recorded many times. The chain joins TRBV11-2 to TRBJ1-1; D gene ambiguous. Trimming removed 5 bases from V and 4 bases from J, with 11 bases in between. In germline, CDR1 is SGHAT, CDR2 FQNNGV. This CDR3 comprises 13 residues. The CDR3 region has the DNA TGTGCCAGCAGCCGGGGTGGGGTCACTGAAGCTTTCTTT. Its protein product is CASSRGGVTEAFF.

J is TRBJ2-5 and V is TRBV6-6; TRBD2 aligns across 9 bases. V gave up 9 bases and J gave up 4 bases; unmatched junction bases: 18. The CDR3 has 17 amino acids. Germline V gives CDR1 MNHNY, CDR2 SVGAGI (reference sequence). The CDR3 region has the DNA TGTGCCAGAAGCCCAACGATCCGGCGGGAGGGAGTAGAGACCCAGTACTTC. Translating it yields CARSPTIRREGVETQYF.